This passage covers 13 T cell receptor beta chains from one sample sequenced in a study of blood T cell repertoires in COVID-19. Repertoires were generated with immunoSEQ multiplex PCR, while TCRdb's copy carries only in-frame clones and drops some. Altogether some 170,000 clones are present, roughly 84% being singletons, with the ten largest covering 0.8% to 1.2%. The sequencing input was peripheral blood. The receptors here all came from a man aged 40-55 years with acute or convalescent COVID-19.

DNA for the CDR3: TGTGCCAGCAGCGCAGAAGTAAACTATGGCTACACCTTC. Translated: CASSAEVNYGYTF. The chain combines TRBV6-2 or TRBV6-3 with TRBJ1-2; D unclear. CDR1 is MNHEY, CDR2 SVGEGT, per germline. Deletions cut 6 bases from V and 2 bases from J, with 10 bases between. The CDR3 is made up of 13 amino acids.

The V call is TRBV5-1, the J call TRBJ1-2; the match to TRBD1 covers 8 bases. Germline lookup yields CDR1 SGHRS and CDR2 YFSETQ. There are 13 residues in the CDR3. J was trimmed by 6 bases and V by 4 bases; bases with no gene match: 5. The CDR3 sequence is CASSPDREDGYTF. The CDR3 DNA sequence: TGCGCCAGCAGCCCGGACAGGGAAGATGGCTACACCTTC. The full variable domain, rest sourced from reference TRBV5-1 and TRBJ1-2, is KAGVTQTPRYLIKTRGQQVTLSCSPISGHRSVSWYQQTPGQGLQFLFEYFSETQRNKGNFPGRFSGRQFSNSRSEMNVSTLELGDSALYLCASSPDREDGYTFGSGTRLTVV.

The chain has TRBV19 and TRBJ1-6; TRBD1 matches at 9 bases. CDR1 is LNHDA, CDR2 SQIVND, per germline (reference sequence). The V segment lost 3 bases and the J segment 7 bases; nucleotides outside the gene matches: 7. This CDR3 region has 16 residues. In DNA form, the CDR3 reads TGTGCCAGTAGTATCGGGGGACAGGGATTCAATTCACCCCTCCACTTT. Its translation is CASSIGGQGFNSPLHF.

This clone appeared once. V usage is TRBV4-1 and J usage is TRBJ1-4; no clear D. The CDR3 consists of 17 residues. The V end was cut by 4 bases, the J end by 3 bases, with 18 bases between. Germline V gene sequence: CDR1 MGHRA, CDR2 YSYEKL. This chain's CDR3 is CASSLRSSAGANEKLFF. The CDR3 bases are TGCGCCAGCAGCCTCCGGTCGAGCGCGGGAGCTAATGAAAAACTGTTTTTT.

The chain carries TRBV15 and TRBJ1-2, with D maybe TRBD1 (6 bases). V lost 5 bases and J lost 3, with 16 bases in between. The germline V gene encodes CDR1 LNHNV and CDR2 YYDKDF (reference sequence). The CDR3 is 15 amino acids. This CDR3 is CATSQPATGYYGYTF. The CDR3 region has the DNA TGTGCCACCAGCCAGCCCGCAACAGGGTACTATGGCTACACCTTC.

This rearrangement joins TRBV9 to TRBJ2-5, with D maybe TRBD2 (5 bases). The CDR3 consists of 14 residues. Trimming took off 5 bases at V and 1 base at J, with 12 bases between the two ends. CDR1 is SGDLS, CDR2 YYNGEE, per germline. This chain's CDR3 is CASSTGGRQETQYF. The DNA of the CDR3 is TGTGCCAGCAGTACTGGCGGGCGCCAAGAGACCCAGTACTTC.

The CDR3 region is CASSPIPGSNTEAFF. The CDR3 DNA follows: TGTGCCAGCTCACCAATTCCGGGGTCGAACACTGAAGCTTTCTTT. The chain has TRBV18 and TRBJ1-1; D not certain. Looked up from germline, CDR1 is KGHSH and CDR2 is LQKENI. V was cut by 2 bases and J by 1 base, with 11 bases left in between. This CDR3 spans 15 amino acids.

The chain joins TRBV3-1 (or the pseudogene TRBV3-2) to TRBJ2-5; 7 positions match TRBD2. The V gene's germline CDR1 is LGHDT and CDR2 YNNKEL (reference sequence). With 11 bases clipped from V and 4 bases from J, the junction kept 10 bases outside the gene matches. The CDR3 has 13 residues. DNA for the CDR3: TGTGCCTACGGGGCGGGGGTAGGAGAGACCCAGTACTTC. Encoded protein: CAYGAGVGETQYF.

In this sample, this clone turned up a few times. This chain uses TRBV7-2 with TRBJ1-1; TRBD1 matches at 7 bases. This CDR3 has 16 amino acids. J lost 0 bases, V lost 4 bases, and 8 bases had no gene match. The V gene's germline CDR1 is SGHTA and CDR2 FQGNSA. The CDR3 bases are TGTGCCAGCAGCTCCCGACGGACAGGACTGAACACTGAAGCTTTCTTT. As protein: CASSSRRTGLNTEAFF.

The chain is built from TRBV5-1 and TRBJ1-2; no firm D call. V shed 1 base and J shed 2 bases, with 9 bases lying between them. Per germline, CDR1 SGHRS and CDR2 YFSETQ. This CDR3 is 14 amino acids long. The CDR3 loop is CASSLSPANYGYTF. The CDR3 DNA is TGCGCCAGCAGCTTGAGTCCAGCGAACTATGGCTACACCTTC.

The chain combines TRBV5-1 with TRBJ2-2; D may be TRBD1 (6 bases). CDR1 is SGHRS, CDR2 YFSETQ, per germline. This CDR3 region has 14 residues. The ends were cut back, 5 bases at V and 3 bases at J, with 11 bases in the middle. The CDR3 DNA follows: TGCGCCAGCAGTAAGGCAGGGGACACCGGGGAGCTGTTTTTT. The encoded protein is CASSKAGDTGELFF.

This clone was seen only a few times. This chain uses TRBV5-1 with TRBJ1-2; TRBD1 aligns across 10 bases. Trimming removed 4 bases from V and 7 bases from J; junction bases left unmatched: 10. The CDR3 extends over 15 amino acids. Germline V CDR1 and CDR2: SGHRS, YFSETQ. The CDR3: CASSRGTGVSFGYTF. CDR3 nucleotides: TGCGCCAGCAGCCGTGGGACAGGGGTCTCGTTTGGCTACACCTTC.

V and J are TRBV5-1 and TRBJ2-7; 9 bases agree with TRBD1. CDR1 and CDR2 (germline): SGHRS, YFSETQ. J gave up 3 bases and V 3 bases, and 4 bases lay outside the gene matches. CDR3 length equals 14 residues. The CDR3 nucleotides read TGCGCCAGCAGCTCCGCGGGACAGGGCTACGAGCAGTACTTC. Its translation is CASSSAGQGYEQYF. The variable domain in full, completed from reference TRBV5-1 and TRBJ2-7, reads KAGVTQTPRYLIKTRGQQVTLSCSPISGHRSVSWYQQTPGQGLQFLFEYFSETQRNKGNFPGRFSGRQFSNSRSEMNVSTLELGDSALYLCASSSAGQGYEQYFGPGTRLTVT.